These 23 T cell receptor beta chains originate from one sample sequenced in a study of identical twins. TCRdb reprocessed the 5' RACE reads via MiXCR and lists one record per CDR3 protein. The sample holds some 900,000 distinct CDR3 sequences, about 12% seen once. This sample also appeared in a second study, on yellow fever vaccine responses in identical twins.

Sequenced: PBMCs. The origin of the receptors is a woman under 30 in good health.

This clonotype was seen a handful of times. The chain couples TRBV5-6 to TRBJ1-6; 8 bases fit TRBD1. In germline, CDR1 is SGHDT, CDR2 YYEEEE. CDR3 length equals 15 residues. The J segment lost 8 bases and the V segment lost 3 bases, leaving 7 bases of the junction unmatched. CDR3 in amino acids: CASSWGTGIYSPLHF. The DNA of the CDR3 is TGTGCCAGCAGCTGGGGGACAGGAATATATTCACCCCTCCACTTT.

There are a few counts of this clonotype. V and J are TRBV6-5 and TRBJ1-5, with a tentative D call TRBD1 (6 bases). The V end was cut by 4 bases, the J end by 4 bases, with 11 bases between. Germline CDR1 is MNHEY and CDR2 is SVGAGI. The CDR3 contains 14 residues. CDR3 in amino acids: CASSSSGANQPQHF. The CDR3 coding sequence is TGTGCCAGCAGTTCGTCGGGGGCAAATCAGCCCCAGCATTTT.

This clonotype was counted ten times or more. The chain joins TRBV7-2 to TRBJ2-7, with 8 bases identical to TRBD1. V shed 1 base, J shed 2 bases, and the junction held 4 bases outside the gene matches. Germline V gene sequence: CDR1 SGHTA, CDR2 FQGNSA. This CDR3 contains 15 residues. CDR3 nucleotide sequence: TGTGCCAGCAGCTTAGTTTCAGGGGGCGCCTACGAGCAGTACTTC. Amino acid sequence: CASSLVSGGAYEQYF.

This clonotype was detected only a few times. V is TRBV14 and J is TRBJ1-2; no reliable D call. Per the germline V gene, CDR1 is SGHDN and CDR2 is FVKESK. Trimming stripped 2 bases from V and 5 bases from J, with 9 bases between. The CDR3 has 13 amino acids. The DNA of the CDR3 is TGTGCCAGCAGCCAAACAAGAAGTTATGGCTACACCTTC. It is translated as CASSQTRSYGYTF.

Here the CDR3 DNA reads TGTGCCAGCAGCCTCCCCGGGGTGAGCGGGATTGGTGAATTCGGAGAGACCCAGTACTTC. Translating it yields CASSLPGVSGIGEFGETQYF. The J gene is TRBJ2-5, the V gene TRBV11-2; 7 nucleotides match TRBD2. V was clipped by 5 bases and J by 4 bases; unmatched bases: 25. Germline V gene sequence: CDR1 SGHAT, CDR2 FQNNGV. The CDR3 totals 20 residues. Drawing the rest from reference TRBV11-2 and TRBJ2-5, the complete variable domain is EAGVAQSPRYKIIEKRQSVAFWCNPISGHATLYWYQQILGQGPKLLIQFQNNGVVDDSQLPKDRFSAERLKGVDSTLKIQPAKLEDSAVYLCASSLPGVSGIGEFGETQYFGPGTRLLVL.

This clonotype occurred many times. V and J are TRBV9 and TRBJ1-1, with a possible D match to TRBD1 (5 bases). V lost 6 bases, J lost 2 bases, and 14 bases lay in between. The V gene's germline CDR1 is SGDLS and CDR2 YYNGEE. This CDR3 comprises 14 residues. CDR3 residues: CASNPGTANTEAFF. CDR3 coding DNA: TGTGCCAGCAACCCCGGGACCGCTAACACTGAAGCTTTCTTT.

This sequence joins TRBV5-1 and TRBJ2-2, with a tentative D call TRBD2 (6 bases). The CDR3 consists of 14 residues. V was trimmed by 9 bases and J by 0 bases, leaving 12 bases between them. Germline assignment: CDR1 SGHRS and CDR2 YFSETQ. CDR3 coding DNA: TGCGCCACTCAGGCGGGAACGAACACCGGGGAGCTGTTTTTT. This codes for CATQAGTNTGELFF.

Ten or more counts support this clonotype. The chain carries TRBV12-3 or TRBV12-4 and TRBJ2-2; tentative D call: TRBD1 (7 bases). V lost 3 bases and J lost 5, with 13 bases in between. The CDR3 sequence is 15 residues long. The DNA for the CDR3 is TGTGCCAGCAGTTTCTGGCAGGGGGGAACCGGGGAGCTGTTTTTT. Its protein product is CASSFWQGGTGELFF.

V is TRBV20-1 and J is TRBJ2-1; the D gene is possibly TRBD2 (6 bases). Germline V gene sequence: CDR1 DFQATT, CDR2 SNEGSKA (reference sequence). The CDR3 covers 14 residues. Trimming removed 1 base at V and 11 bases at J, with 18 bases between. Here the CDR3 DNA reads TGCAGTGCTAGAGCGGCCTTTCTGCGGGGTAAGCAGTTCTTC. This sequence encodes CSARAAFLRGKQFF.

The rearrangement links TRBV10-3 to TRBJ2-5; the D call may be TRBD1 or TRBD2 (5 bases each). CDR3 length: 14 residues. V was trimmed by 10 bases and J by 4 bases, leaving 19 bases between them. Looked up from germline, CDR1 is ENHRY and CDR2 is SYGVKD. The CDR3 spells CATRDAISAETQYF. The CDR3 bases are TGTGCCACCCGGGACGCAATTTCCGCAGAGACCCAGTACTTC.

This clonotype showed up just a few times. The chain employs TRBV5-6 and TRBJ2-2, with no clear D. The V gene's germline CDR1 is SGHDT and CDR2 YYEEEE. V was clipped by 2 bases and J by 0 bases, with 8 bases between them. The CDR3 is made up of 15 amino acids. CDR3 protein: CASSFGQANTGELFF. The CDR3 nucleotides are TGTGCCAGCAGCTTTGGGCAGGCGAACACCGGGGAGCTGTTTTTT.

This clonotype was found a few times. CDR3 protein: CATGDIARTYEQYF. The CDR3 DNA is TGTGCCACAGGCGATATAGCGCGAACCTACGAGCAGTACTTC. This sequence joins TRBV10-3 and TRBJ2-7; possibly TRBD2 for D (5 bases). The CDR3 loop spans 14 amino acids. Germline V gives CDR1 ENHRY, CDR2 SYGVKD. The V end was cut by 10 bases, the J end by 2 bases, with 18 bases between.

The chain uses TRBV6-5 and TRBJ1-1; D possibly corresponds to TRBD1 (6 bases). The V end was cut by 3 bases, the J end by 7 bases, with 15 bases between. The length of the CDR3 is 14 residues. CDR1 and CDR2 from the germline V gene are MNHEY and SVGAGI. The CDR3 bases are TGTGCCAGCAGTTATCGGCGGTCGGACAGTGAAGCTTTCTTT. Amino acids: CASSYRRSDSEAFF.

The rearrangement joins TRBV10-3 to TRBJ1-1; possible D gene TRBD1, 6 bases. The CDR3 spans 16 residues. The ends were cut back, 4 bases at V and 4 bases at J, with 19 bases in the middle. Germline CDR1 and CDR2: ENHRY and SYGVKD. The CDR3 region is CAISVPGAGGATEAFF. In nucleotides, the CDR3 is TGTGCCATCAGTGTCCCAGGGGCCGGGGGGGCCACTGAAGCTTTCTTT.

This clonotype has more than one count but fewer than ten. The V and J genes are TRBV5-4 and TRBJ2-5, with no clear D. This CDR3 contains 16 residues. Trimming left V 1 base short and J 5 bases short, with 18 bases between. The V gene's germline CDR1 is SGHNT and CDR2 YYREEE (reference sequence). The CDR3 coding sequence is TGTGCCAGCAGCTTGAGCGCAGTCGGTCGTAAGGAGACCCAGTACTTC. This gives the protein CASSLSAVGRKETQYF.

The chain is built from TRBV6-4 and TRBJ2-1; the D gene is possibly TRBD2 (6 bases). Between the trimmed V and J ends, which lost 3 bases and 6 bases, there was a span of 15 bases. CDR1 MRHNA and CDR2 SNTAGT come from the germline V gene. This CDR3 is built from 15 residues. CDR3 residues: CASSEGGLITNEQFF. CDR3 sequence (DNA): TGTGCCAGCAGTGAGGGGGGACTCATTACCAATGAGCAGTTCTTC.

CDR3 sequence (DNA): TGTGCCAGCAGCCTGGACAGCCCTTCATTGTACGAGCAGTACGTC. Translated: CASSLDSPSLYEQYV. The rearrangement joins TRBV2 to TRBJ2-7, with D possibly TRBD1 on 6 matching bases. Trimming left V 6 bases short and J 4 bases short, with 19 bases between. The CDR3 totals 15 residues. Per germline, CDR1 SNHLY and CDR2 FYNNEI.

A few counts support this clonotype. This chain uses TRBV7-9 with TRBJ2-5; D is ambiguous. The V and J ends lost 4 bases and 3 bases respectively, with 9 bases between them. In germline, CDR1 is SEHNR, CDR2 FQNEAQ (reference sequence). The CDR3 loop spans 13 amino acids. The chain's CDR3 is CASSYNDKETQYF. The CDR3 DNA follows: TGTGCCAGCAGCTATAACGATAAAGAGACCCAGTACTTC. The full variable domain, completed using reference TRBV7-9 and TRBJ2-5, is DTGVSQNPRHKITKRGQNVTFRCDPISEHNRLYWYRQTLGQGPEFLTYFQNEAQLEKSRLLSDRFSAERPKGSFSTLEIQRTEQGDSAMYLCASSYNDKETQYFGPGTRLLVL.

At least ten counts were recorded for this clonotype. This chain uses TRBV29-1 with TRBJ2-1, with 9 bases matching TRBD1. The ends lost 1 base at V and 7 bases at J; junction bases unmatched: 8. The germline gives CDR1 SQVTM, CDR2 ANQGSEA. This CDR3 is built from 15 residues. In nucleotides, the CDR3 is TGCAGCGTTGAAGGATCCCGGACAGGGGATAATGAGCAGTTCTTC. Protein: CSVEGSRTGDNEQFF.

Ten or more counts support this clonotype. This chain joins TRBV9 and TRBJ2-2; D gene uncertain. The V end was cut by 4 bases, the J end by 0 bases, with 16 bases between. CDR3 length: 17 amino acids. Germline-derived CDR1 and CDR2 are SGDLS and YYNGEE. The CDR3 DNA sequence: TGTGCCAGCAGCCTCCAGGCGGCGGAACCGAACACCGGGGAGCTGTTTTTT. Its protein product is CASSLQAAEPNTGELFF.

The chain employs TRBV5-1 and TRBJ1-2; no reliable D call. CDR3 size: 13 residues. In germline, CDR1 is SGHRS, CDR2 YFSETQ. The V and J ends lost 0 bases and 8 bases respectively, with 11 bases between them. The chain's CDR3 is CASSLVPLRGYTF. The CDR3 coding sequence is TGCGCCAGCAGCTTGGTCCCTCTACGGGGCTACACCTTC.

The chain employs TRBV27 and TRBJ1-5; 7 nucleotides align to TRBD1. The CDR3 runs 14 residues. Germline V gene lookup returns CDR1 MNHEY and CDR2 SMNVEV (reference sequence). V lost 3 bases, J lost 6 bases, and 5 bases stayed unmatched. Written as DNA, the CDR3 is TGTGCCAGCAGTTTGACAGGGATGGTTCAGCCCCAGCATTTT. This codes for CASSLTGMVQPQHF.

This clonotype was seen once. V usage is TRBV15 and J usage is TRBJ2-1, with D possibly TRBD1 on 6 matching bases. Germline CDR1 and CDR2: LNHNV and YYDKDF (reference sequence). The V and J ends lost 0 bases and 3 bases respectively, with 21 bases between them. There are 19 residues in the CDR3. The CDR3 coding sequence is TGTGCCACCAGCAGAGATTGGCCCCCAGGGGTCCCCCTCTACAATGAGCAGTTCTTC. This encodes CATSRDWPPGVPLYNEQFF.